These T cell receptor beta chains were read from a single sample in a study of T cell responses to AZD1222 COVID-19 vaccine. TCRdb's table, derived via immunoSEQ multiplex PCR, lists solely in-frame clones and lacks some. Of around 140,000 clones in the sample, more than 85% are singletons; the top ten hold about 1.5%. Sequencing used peripheral blood, obtained on day 0 of AZD1222 vaccination. The receptor set was obtained from an adult in good health. Each CDR3 is given with its conserved first and last residue. The D gene is left open where the match is weak. A clone size is listed for some rows: how often the clone was seen (once, few, many), or a class if it is expanded.

J: TRBJ1-4
size: few
V: TRBV5-1
D: -
DNA: TGCGCCAGCAGCTTGGCCAAGAAAGAGGCTAATGAAAAACTGTTTTTT
CDR3: CASSLAKKEANEKLFF

J: TRBJ1-5
size: once
V: TRBV19
D: -
DNA: TGTGCCAGTAGCCTCGGGGGGGGAAGGGGTCAGCCCCAGCATTTT
CDR3: CASSLGGGRGQPQHF

J: TRBJ1-4
size: -
V: TRBV7-8
D: TRBD1
DNA: TGTGCCAGCAGCTCAGGACAGGCAGACCGAGAAAAACTGTTTTTT
CDR3: CASSSGQADREKLFF

J: TRBJ2-3
size: few
V: TRBV6-2/TRBV6-3
D: TRBD2
DNA: TGTGCCAGCAGTCGACTAGCGGGGCGCACAGATACGCAGTATTTT
CDR3: CASSRLAGRTDTQYF

J: TRBJ2-1
size: -
V: TRBV9
D: TRBD1
DNA: TGTGCCAGCACCTTAGGACAGGGAAGGGAGGAGCAGTTCTTC
CDR3: CASTLGQGREEQFF

J: TRBJ2-3
size: -
V: TRBV9
D: TRBD1
DNA: TGTGCCAGCAGCGTAGGAGACAGGGGGCAAGATACGCAGTATTTT
CDR3: CASSVGDRGQDTQYF

J: TRBJ1-5
size: few
V: TRBV18
D: -
DNA: TGTGCCAGCTCACCCTGGGGGGCGAATCAGCCCCAGCATTTT
CDR3: CASSPWGANQPQHF

J: TRBJ2-7
size: -
V: TRBV18
D: -
DNA: TGTGCCAGCTCCTCGGAGGGCCACTACGAGCAGTACTTC
CDR3: CASSSEGHYEQYF

J: TRBJ1-1
size: -
V: TRBV5-6
D: -
DNA: TGTGCCAGCAGCCAACCCCGGCGGGGGGCGGACACTGAAGCTTTCTTT
CDR3: CASSQPRRGADTEAFF

J: TRBJ2-7
size: -
V: TRBV28
D: TRBD2
DNA: TGTGCCAGCAGTTTCCCCGGTGTTCGGGGGGGCTACGAGCAGTACTTC
CDR3: CASSFPGVRGGYEQYF

J: TRBJ2-7
size: -
V: TRBV9
D: -
DNA: TGTGCCAGCAGCGTGACAGGTGGTCCCCTGTACGAGCAGTACTTC
CDR3: CASSVTGGPLYEQYF

J: TRBJ1-3
size: -
V: TRBV6-6
D: -
DNA: TGTGCCAGCAGTGGGGTATCCTCTGGAAACACCATATATTTT
CDR3: CASSGVSSGNTIYF

J: TRBJ1-2
size: -
V: TRBV19
D: -
DNA: TGTGCCAGTATCCCCACCCCACTGACAGCTCATGGCCACACCTTC
CDR3: CASIPTPLTAHGHTF

J: TRBJ1-2
size: -
V: TRBV7-2
D: -
DNA: TGTGCCAGCAGCTCTGGACTAGACCGGGGCTATGACTACACCTTC
CDR3: CASSSGLDRGYDYTF

J: TRBJ1-4
size: -
V: TRBV7-6
D: -
DNA: TGTGCCAGCAGCTCCTGGGACATATTCCGGGGCACTAATGAAAAACTGTTTTTT
CDR3: CASSSWDIFRGTNEKLFF

J: TRBJ2-3
size: -
V: TRBV7-2
D: -
DNA: TGTGCCAGCAGCCCGGGGACGGCTAGCACAGATACGCAGTATTTT
CDR3: CASSPGTASTDTQYF

J: TRBJ1-2
size: -
V: TRBV6-4
D: -
DNA: TGTGCCAGCAGTGAGGAGGCTTCGGGCCCTTATGGCTACACCTTC
CDR3: CASSEEASGPYGYTF

J: TRBJ2-7
size: -
V: TRBV6-5
D: TRBD2
DNA: TGTGCCAGCAGGGGGGACGGCGGGAGAACCGAGCAGTACTTC
CDR3: CASRGDGGRTEQYF

J: TRBJ1-1
size: -
V: TRBV7-2
D: -
DNA: TGTGCCAGCAGCTTAGTGGCAGGGACTGAAGCTTTCTTT
CDR3: CASSLVAGTEAFF

J: TRBJ2-1
size: -
V: TRBV21-1
D: -
DNA: TGTGCCAGCAGCAAAGTAGGCCGGGACAGGGGACATGAGCAGTTCTTC
CDR3: CASSKVGRDRGHEQFF

J: TRBJ2-1
size: -
V: TRBV19
D: TRBD2
DNA: TGTGCCAGTAGTACCCGGACTAGGGACAATGAGCAGTTCTTC
CDR3: CASSTRTRDNEQFF

J: TRBJ1-6
size: -
V: TRBV28
D: -
DNA: TGTGCCAGCAGGCCCAAAGAGCAGGGCTATAATTCACCCCTCCACTTT
CDR3: CASRPKEQGYNSPLHF

J: TRBJ2-3
size: -
V: TRBV10-3
D: -
DNA: TGTGCCATCTCCTGGACAGCGAAGGGGGATACGCAGTATTTT
CDR3: CAISWTAKGDTQYF

J: TRBJ2-3
size: -
V: TRBV7-2
D: TRBD1
DNA: TGTGCCAGCAGCTTAGCTGGGACAGGGATGGCAGATACGCAGTATTTT
CDR3: CASSLAGTGMADTQYF

J: TRBJ2-3
size: -
V: TRBV13
D: -
DNA: TGTGCCAGCAGCTTTCTCCGGGCAACAGATACGCAGTATTTT
CDR3: CASSFLRATDTQYF

J: TRBJ2-2
size: -
V: TRBV29-1
D: -
DNA: TGCAGCGTTAAACTTCGCACCGGGGAGCTGTTTTTT
CDR3: CSVKLRTGELFF

J: TRBJ2-6
size: -
V: TRBV3-1/TRBV3-2
D: TRBD2
DNA: TGTGCCAGCAGCCAACCCGACGGGGGGGCCCTCTCTGGGGCCAACGTCCTGACTTTC
CDR3: CASSQPDGGALSGANVLTF

J: TRBJ2-7
size: -
V: TRBV12-3/TRBV12-4
D: -
DNA: TGTGCCAGCAGTTACAGGGACGAGCAGTACTTC
CDR3: CASSYRDEQYF

J: TRBJ2-5
size: -
V: TRBV15
D: -
DNA: TGTGCCACCATCAGATCAGGGAAAGAGACCCAGTACTTC
CDR3: CATIRSGKETQYF